A selection of T cell receptor beta chains follows, all from one sample in a study of cytomegalovirus exposure and HLA in healthy donors. Sequencing was performed with immunoSEQ multiplex PCR; in TCRdb, only in-frame clones are kept and a portion is missing. In the table there are roughly 150,000 clones, more than 65% of which are singletons. The source material was PBMCs. These receptors originate from a man younger than 40 in good health and CMV-seropositive. Each CDR3 is given with its conserved first and last residue. The D gene is left open where the match is weak. Clone size is given for some rows only: seen once, a few or many times, or a class if the clone is expanded.

j_call,d_call,clone_size,v_call,cdr3_nt,cdr3_aa
TRBJ2-7,TRBD2,.,TRBV25-1,TGTGCCAGCAGCCCGGGACTAGCTGTGTACGAGCAGTACTTC,CASSPGLAVYEQYF
TRBJ1-1,.,.,TRBV30,TGTGCCTGGGCCAGGATGAACACTGAAGCTTTCTTT,CAWARMNTEAFF
TRBJ2-7,.,once,TRBV28,TGTGCCAGCAGTTTCGGTGGGGCCGAAGCCTACGAGCAGTACTTC,CASSFGGAEAYEQYF
TRBJ2-2,TRBD1,.,TRBV2,TGTGCCAGCAGTGAGTGGACAGGGAACACCGGGGAGCTGTTTTTT,CASSEWTGNTGELFF
TRBJ1-1,.,few,TRBV11-2,TGTGCCAGCAGCATTTCAGGGGAAGCTTTCTTT,CASSISGEAFF
TRBJ2-7,.,.,TRBV28,TGTGCCAGGTTTATTACATGGAGGCCCTACGAGCAGTACTTC,CARFITWRPYEQYF
TRBJ2-7,.,once,TRBV11-2,TGTGCCAGCAGCTTCAAGGGGACAATCTACGAGCAGTACTTC,CASSFKGTIYEQYF
TRBJ2-2,TRBD2,.,TRBV11-2,TGTGCCAGCGGGGGTGACAGACCGGGAGGGCGCGCCGGGGAGCTGTTTTTT,CASGGDRPGGRAGELFF
TRBJ2-2,.,many,TRBV6-6,TGTGCCAGCAGTTACTTGTCGGGACAACCCACCGGGGAGCTGTTTTTT,CASSYLSGQPTGELFF
TRBJ2-7,TRBD2,.,TRBV27,TGTGCCAGCAGCGTAGCTAGCGGGAGGGCCGAGCAGTACTTC,CASSVASGRAEQYF
TRBJ1-6,.,.,TRBV6-6,TGTGCCAGCAGTTACGGCAGCGATAATTCACCCCTCCACTTT,CASSYGSDNSPLHF
TRBJ2-7,.,.,TRBV27,TGTGCCAGCAGTCTCCCACGAACCGGCGAGCAGTACTTC,CASSLPRTGEQYF
TRBJ2-7,.,.,TRBV19,TGTGCCAGTAGTATTGAAGCAGGGGGGTCCTACGAGCAGTACTTC,CASSIEAGGSYEQYF
TRBJ2-5,TRBD2,.,TRBV28,TGTGCCAGCTGCCGCCTAGCGGTACAAGAGACCCAGTACTTC,CASCRLAVQETQYF
TRBJ2-1,.,.,TRBV27,TGTGCCAGCAGCCGTCGGGACAGGGGGCAGACTAGCGGGGGTTACAATGAGCAGTTCTTC,CASSRRDRGQTSGGYNEQFF
TRBJ1-5,.,.,TRBV4-1,TGCGCCAGCAGCCCTGGGAACGGGGGAAGCAATCAGCCCCAGCATTTT,CASSPGNGGSNQPQHF
TRBJ1-5,.,.,TRBV27,TGTGCCAGCAGTTTTAGTGTCAATCAGCCCCAGCATTTT,CASSFSVNQPQHF
TRBJ2-2,TRBD2,.,TRBV7-7,TGTGCCAGCAGCCCCGGACTAGCGGGAGTTGCCGGGGAGCTGTTTTTT,CASSPGLAGVAGELFF
TRBJ1-1,.,.,TRBV2,TGTGCCAGCAGTGTCGAGAGAAGCACTGAAGCTTTCTTT,CASSVERSTEAFF
TRBJ2-5,TRBD2,.,TRBV9,TGTGCCAGCAGCCCTACTAGCGGGGGGGGAGAGACCCAGTACTTC,CASSPTSGGGETQYF
TRBJ2-1,TRBD2,.,TRBV29-1,TGCAGCGTTGAAGGGGTTGCTAGCGGATCCTACAATGAGCAGTTCTTC,CSVEGVASGSYNEQFF
TRBJ2-7,.,.,TRBV27,TGTGCCAGCAGTTTAGCGGACTCCTACGAGCAGTACTTC,CASSLADSYEQYF
TRBJ2-5,.,.,TRBV7-9,TGTGCCAGCAGCTTATATTCGGTTGCAGGGAATGCGAAGACCCAGTACTTC,CASSLYSVAGNAKTQYF
TRBJ1-1,TRBD1,few,TRBV18,TGTGCCAGCTCACCACAAGGGACAGGAAACACTGAAGCTTTCTTT,CASSPQGTGNTEAFF
TRBJ2-2,TRBD1,.,TRBV5-5,TGTGCCAGCAGCCCCGGACAGGGAGGAACCGGGGAGCTGTTTTTT,CASSPGQGGTGELFF
TRBJ1-3,TRBD1,.,TRBV2,TGTGCCAGCAGTGTATTAGGACAGGGAACATCTGGAAACACCATATATTTT,CASSVLGQGTSGNTIYF
TRBJ2-4,.,.,TRBV29-1,TGCAGCGTTGCTAGCAGGACTGACATTCAGTACTTC,CSVASRTDIQYF
TRBJ2-3,TRBD2,.,TRBV30,TGTGCCTGGAGAACACTAGCGGAGGTAGGGGCGCAGTATTTT,CAWRTLAEVGAQYF
TRBJ2-2,.,.,TRBV5-8,TGTGCCAGCAGCCTCCGGGACACCCACACCGGGGAGCTGTTTTTT,CASSLRDTHTGELFF
TRBJ2-4,.,once,TRBV5-1,TGCGCCAGCAGCGGCCGCCCCTTACAGGGAGCCAAAAACAGTCAGTACTTC,CASSGRPLQGAKNSQYF
TRBJ1-3,.,.,TRBV30,TGTGCCTGGGCGAGCTCACGAAGCTCTGGAAACACCATATATTTT,CAWASSRSSGNTIYF
TRBJ2-1,TRBD2,once,TRBV9,TGTGCCAGCAGCGTAGTGACTAGCGGGGAATACAATGAGCAGTTCTTC,CASSVVTSGEYNEQFF
TRBJ1-3,TRBD1,.,TRBV28,TGTGCCAGCAGCGACAGGGAGCCTGGAAACACCATATATTTT,CASSDREPGNTIYF
TRBJ2-2,TRBD2,.,TRBV4-2,TGTGCCAGCAGCCTCCCCCCCGGGACTAGGGAGAACACCGGGGAGCTGTTTTTT,CASSLPPGTRENTGELFF
TRBJ1-2,TRBD1,.,TRBV7-9,TGTGCCAGCAGCGATCTGACAGGGCTCGATGGCTACACCTTC,CASSDLTGLDGYTF
TRBJ2-3,TRBD2,.,TRBV30,TGTGCCTGGAGGGGACTAGCCTACACAGATACGCAGTATTTT,CAWRGLAYTDTQYF
TRBJ1-2,.,.,TRBV7-6,TGTGCCAGCAGCTCCCCGGGGGAGAGTTATGGCTACACCTTC,CASSSPGESYGYTF
TRBJ2-4,TRBD2,.,TRBV14,TGTGCCAGCAGCCAAGGAACCGGGGGGGCCGATATAGCCAAAAACATTCAGTACTTC,CASSQGTGGADIAKNIQYF
TRBJ1-1,TRBD1,.,TRBV7-2,TGTGCCAGCAGCTCAGGGGGCCTCTTGAACACTGAAGCTTTCTTT,CASSSGGLLNTEAFF
TRBJ1-2,.,.,TRBV6-5,TGTGCCAGCAGTTATGGGGGCAACTATGGCTACACCTTC,CASSYGGNYGYTF
TRBJ2-3,TRBD2,.,TRBV28,TGTGCCAGCAGTTTTAATGGACTAGCGGGGGGCTCGGATACGCAGTATTTT,CASSFNGLAGGSDTQYF
TRBJ2-7,TRBD1,.,TRBV7-9,TGTGCCAGCAGCGCGCGACAGGGGTACGAGCAGTACTTC,CASSARQGYEQYF
TRBJ1-2,TRBD1,.,TRBV4-3,TGCGCCAGCAGCCAAGATGGGACAGGATCAACCTATGGCTACACCTTC,CASSQDGTGSTYGYTF
TRBJ2-3,.,.,TRBV2,TGTGCCAGCAGTGAACGGGTAATTACAGATACGCAGTATTTT,CASSERVITDTQYF
TRBJ2-7,TRBD2,.,TRBV10-2,TGCGCCAGCAGTCCGGGACTAGCCTACGAGCAGTACTTC,CASSPGLAYEQYF
TRBJ1-1,.,.,TRBV6-1,TGTGCCAGCAGTGAAAGGACATCCGAAGCTTTCTTT,CASSERTSEAFF
TRBJ2-2,TRBD1,.,TRBV28,TGTGCCAGCAGGAGGGACAGTTTTTCGAACACCGGGGAGCTGTTTTTT,CASRRDSFSNTGELFF
TRBJ2-1,.,.,TRBV15,TGTGCCACCAGCTCCTTTACAGATTACAATGAGCAGTTCTTC,CATSSFTDYNEQFF
TRBJ2-1,.,.,TRBV4-3,TGCGCCAGCAGCTTAGCCCCCGGCTACAATGAGCAGTTCTTC,CASSLAPGYNEQFF